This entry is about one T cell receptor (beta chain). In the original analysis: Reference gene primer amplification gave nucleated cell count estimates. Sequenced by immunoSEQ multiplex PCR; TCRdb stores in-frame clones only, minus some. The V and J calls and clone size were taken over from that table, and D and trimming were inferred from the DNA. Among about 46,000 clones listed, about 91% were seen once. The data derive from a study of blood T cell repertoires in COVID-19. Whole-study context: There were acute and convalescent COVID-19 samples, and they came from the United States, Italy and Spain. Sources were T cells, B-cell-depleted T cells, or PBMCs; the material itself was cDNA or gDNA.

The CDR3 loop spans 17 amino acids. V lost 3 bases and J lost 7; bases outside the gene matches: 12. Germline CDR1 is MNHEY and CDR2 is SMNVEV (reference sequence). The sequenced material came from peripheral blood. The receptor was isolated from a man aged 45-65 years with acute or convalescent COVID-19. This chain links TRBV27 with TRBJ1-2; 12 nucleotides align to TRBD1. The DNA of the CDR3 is TGTGCCAGCAGTTTGAAGGGGGGACAGGGGGCTCTAGGTGGCTACACCTTC. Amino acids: CASSLKGGQGALGGYTF.